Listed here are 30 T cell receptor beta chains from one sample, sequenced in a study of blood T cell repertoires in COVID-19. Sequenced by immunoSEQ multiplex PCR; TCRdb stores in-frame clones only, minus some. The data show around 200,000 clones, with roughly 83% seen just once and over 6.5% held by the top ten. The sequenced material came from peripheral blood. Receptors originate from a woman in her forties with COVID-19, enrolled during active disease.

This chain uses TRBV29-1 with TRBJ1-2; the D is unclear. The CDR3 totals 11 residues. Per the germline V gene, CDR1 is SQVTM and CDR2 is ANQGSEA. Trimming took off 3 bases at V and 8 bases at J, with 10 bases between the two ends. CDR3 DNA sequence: TGCAGCGTTGAGGGCAGGTCGGGCTACACCTTC. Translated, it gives CSVEGRSGYTF.

This CDR3 reads CASGSGNPGEETQYF. The CDR3 DNA follows: TGTGCTAGTGGTTCAGGGAACCCAGGGGAAGAGACCCAGTACTTC. The chain carries TRBV12-5 and TRBJ2-5, with D perhaps matching TRBD1 (6 bases). The CDR3 contains 15 residues. CDR1 LGHNT and CDR2 FRNRAP come from the germline V gene. Trimming removed 4 bases at V and 3 bases at J, with 15 bases between.

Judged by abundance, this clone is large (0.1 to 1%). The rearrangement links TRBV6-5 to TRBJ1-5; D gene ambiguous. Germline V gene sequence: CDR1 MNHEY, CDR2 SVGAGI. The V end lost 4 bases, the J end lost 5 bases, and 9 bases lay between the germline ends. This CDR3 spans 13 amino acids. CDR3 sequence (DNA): TGTGCCAGCAGTTCCTCCCCGGATCAGCCCCAGCATTTT. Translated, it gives CASSSSPDQPQHF.

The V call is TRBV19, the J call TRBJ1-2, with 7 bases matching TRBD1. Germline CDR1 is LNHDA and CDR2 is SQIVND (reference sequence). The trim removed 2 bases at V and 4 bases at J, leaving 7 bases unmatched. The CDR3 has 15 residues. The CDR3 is CASSIRQGRGYGYTF. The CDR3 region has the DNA TGTGCCAGTAGTATACGACAGGGAAGGGGCTATGGCTACACCTTC.

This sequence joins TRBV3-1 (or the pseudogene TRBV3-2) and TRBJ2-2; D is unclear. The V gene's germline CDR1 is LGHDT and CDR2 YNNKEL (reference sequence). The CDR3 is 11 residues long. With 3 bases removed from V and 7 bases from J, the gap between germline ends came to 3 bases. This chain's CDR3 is CASSHRGELFF. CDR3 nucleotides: TGTGCCAGCAGCCACCGCGGGGAGCTGTTTTTT.

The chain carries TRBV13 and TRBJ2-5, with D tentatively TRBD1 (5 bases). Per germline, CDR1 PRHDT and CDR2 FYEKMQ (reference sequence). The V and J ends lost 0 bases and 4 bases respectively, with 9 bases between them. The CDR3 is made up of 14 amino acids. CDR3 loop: CASSLGSRVETQYF. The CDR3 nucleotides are TGTGCCAGCAGCTTAGGTAGCAGGGTAGAGACCCAGTACTTC.

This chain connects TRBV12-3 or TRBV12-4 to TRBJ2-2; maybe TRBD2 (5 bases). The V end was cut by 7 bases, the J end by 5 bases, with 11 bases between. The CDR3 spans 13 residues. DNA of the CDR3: TGTGCCAGCAACGATCGAGGGACCGGGGAGCTGTTTTTT. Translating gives CASNDRGTGELFF.

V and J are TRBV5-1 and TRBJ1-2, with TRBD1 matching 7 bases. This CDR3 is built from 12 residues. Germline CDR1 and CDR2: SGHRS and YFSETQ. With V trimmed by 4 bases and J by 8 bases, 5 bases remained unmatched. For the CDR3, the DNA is TGCGCCAGCAGCGGAGGGGGCTTAGGCTACACCTTC. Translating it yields CASSGGGLGYTF.

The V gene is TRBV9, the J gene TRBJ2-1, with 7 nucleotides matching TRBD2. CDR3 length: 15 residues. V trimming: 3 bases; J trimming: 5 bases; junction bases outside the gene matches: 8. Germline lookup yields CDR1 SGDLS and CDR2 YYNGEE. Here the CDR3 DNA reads TGTGCCAGCAGCGGGGGGGACTACGCTGACAATGAGCAGTTCTTC. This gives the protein CASSGGDYADNEQFF.

CDR3: CASSYSKGLNTEAFF. The CDR3 DNA is TGTGCCAGCAGTTACTCGAAGGGGCTCAACACTGAAGCTTTCTTT. The J gene is TRBJ1-1, the V gene TRBV6-5, with a tentative D call TRBD1 (5 bases). The germline V gene encodes CDR1 MNHEY and CDR2 SVGAGI. CDR3 size: 15 residues. Trimming cost V 0 bases and J 2 bases, with 10 bases left between them.

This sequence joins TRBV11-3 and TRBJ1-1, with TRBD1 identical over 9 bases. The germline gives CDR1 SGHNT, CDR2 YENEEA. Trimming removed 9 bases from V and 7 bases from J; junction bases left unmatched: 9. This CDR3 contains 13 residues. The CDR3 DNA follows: TGTGCCAGTGGCCCCCGGGACAGGGTTGAAGCTTTCTTT. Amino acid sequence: CASGPRDRVEAFF.

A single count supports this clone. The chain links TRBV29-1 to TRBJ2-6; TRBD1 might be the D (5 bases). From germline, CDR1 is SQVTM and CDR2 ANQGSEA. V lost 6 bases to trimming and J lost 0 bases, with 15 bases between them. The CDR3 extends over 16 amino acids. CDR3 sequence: CSVTDSKPSGANVLTF. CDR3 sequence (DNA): TGCAGCGTCACTGACAGCAAACCCTCTGGGGCCAACGTCCTGACTTTC.

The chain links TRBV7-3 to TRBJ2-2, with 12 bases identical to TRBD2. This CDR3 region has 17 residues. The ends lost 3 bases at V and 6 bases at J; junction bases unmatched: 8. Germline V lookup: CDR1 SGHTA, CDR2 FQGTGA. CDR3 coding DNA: TGTGCCAGCAGCTTGCTAGCGGGAGGGCCGGGCGCCGGGGAGCTGTTTTTT. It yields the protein CASSLLAGGPGAGELFF.

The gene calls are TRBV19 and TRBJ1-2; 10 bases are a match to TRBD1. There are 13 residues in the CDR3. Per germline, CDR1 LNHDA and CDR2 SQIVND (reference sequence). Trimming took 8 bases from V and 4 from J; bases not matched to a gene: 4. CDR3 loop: CASERTGGYGYTF. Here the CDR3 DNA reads TGTGCCAGTGAGCGGACAGGGGGCTATGGCTACACCTTC.

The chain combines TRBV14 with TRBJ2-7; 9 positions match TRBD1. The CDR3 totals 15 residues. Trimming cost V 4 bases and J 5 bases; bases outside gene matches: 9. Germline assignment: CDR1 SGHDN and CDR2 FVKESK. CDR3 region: CASSPLQGARNEQYF. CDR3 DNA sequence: TGTGCCAGCAGCCCATTACAGGGGGCAAGGAACGAGCAGTACTTC.

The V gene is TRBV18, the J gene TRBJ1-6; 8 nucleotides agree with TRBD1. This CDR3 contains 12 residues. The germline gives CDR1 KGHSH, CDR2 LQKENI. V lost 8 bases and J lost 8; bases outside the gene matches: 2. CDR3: CASGQGDSPLHF. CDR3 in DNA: TGTGCCAGCGGACAGGGCGATTCACCCCTCCACTTT.

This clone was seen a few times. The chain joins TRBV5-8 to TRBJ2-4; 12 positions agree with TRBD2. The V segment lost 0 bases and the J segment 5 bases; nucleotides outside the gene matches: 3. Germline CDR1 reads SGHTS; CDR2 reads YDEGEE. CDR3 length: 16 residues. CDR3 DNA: TGTGCCAGCAGCTTGGCCTGGACTAGCGGGGAAAACATTCAGTACTTC. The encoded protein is CASSLAWTSGENIQYF.

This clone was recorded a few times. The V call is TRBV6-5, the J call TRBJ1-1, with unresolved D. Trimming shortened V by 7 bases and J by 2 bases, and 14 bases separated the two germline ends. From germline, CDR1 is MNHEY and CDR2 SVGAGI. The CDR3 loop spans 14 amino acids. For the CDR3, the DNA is TGTGCCAGCAACATCCGCTCGGGTAACACTGAAGCTTTCTTT. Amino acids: CASNIRSGNTEAFF.

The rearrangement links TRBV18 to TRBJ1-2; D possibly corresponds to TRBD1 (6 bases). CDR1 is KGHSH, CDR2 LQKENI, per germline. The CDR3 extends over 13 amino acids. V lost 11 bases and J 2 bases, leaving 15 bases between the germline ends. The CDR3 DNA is TGTGCCTCCTCAGGGGACACAAACTATGGCTACACCTTC. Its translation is CASSGDTNYGYTF.

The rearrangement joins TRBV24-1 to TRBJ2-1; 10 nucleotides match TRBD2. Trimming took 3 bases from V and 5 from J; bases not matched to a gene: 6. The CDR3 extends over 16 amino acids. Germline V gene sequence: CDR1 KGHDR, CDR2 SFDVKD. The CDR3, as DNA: TGTGCCACCAGTGATGTTAGCGGGAGGTCCCACAATGAGCAGTTCTTC. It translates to CATSDVSGRSHNEQFF.

CDR3 sequence (DNA): TGTGCCAGCAGCGTATTTCGGGGACAGTACTTC. Translating it yields CASSVFRGQYF. The chain is built from TRBV9 and TRBJ2-7; a possible D gene is TRBD2 (5 bases). There are 11 residues in the CDR3. The V gene lost 1 base and the J gene lost 10 bases, with 9 bases spanning the gap. Germline V gives CDR1 SGDLS, CDR2 YYNGEE.

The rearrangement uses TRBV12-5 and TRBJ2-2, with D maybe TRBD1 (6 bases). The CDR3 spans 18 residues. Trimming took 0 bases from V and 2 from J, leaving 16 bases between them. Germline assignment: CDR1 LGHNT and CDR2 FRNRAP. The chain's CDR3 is CASGLVLGGQLNTGELFF. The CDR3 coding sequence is TGTGCTAGTGGTTTGGTACTTGGGGGACAACTTAACACCGGGGAGCTGTTTTTT.

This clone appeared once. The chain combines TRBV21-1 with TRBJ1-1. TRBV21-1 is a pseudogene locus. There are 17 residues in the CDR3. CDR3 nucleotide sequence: TGTGCCAGCAGCAGACCCGGAGCGGCGGTATTAGTCACTGAAGCTTTCTTT. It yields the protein CASSRPGAAVLVTEAFF.

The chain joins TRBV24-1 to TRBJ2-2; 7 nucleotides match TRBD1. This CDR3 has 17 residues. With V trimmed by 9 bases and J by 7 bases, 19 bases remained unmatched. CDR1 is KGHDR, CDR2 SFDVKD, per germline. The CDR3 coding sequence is TGTGCCACCCCCCAGTCACAGGGGCTGAAATTCGGCGGGGAGCTGTTTTTT. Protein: CATPQSQGLKFGGELFF.

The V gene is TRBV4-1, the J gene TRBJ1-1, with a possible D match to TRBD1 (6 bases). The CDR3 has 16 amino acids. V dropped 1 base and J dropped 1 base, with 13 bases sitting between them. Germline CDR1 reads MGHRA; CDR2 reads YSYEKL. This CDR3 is CASSQVGQIQNTEAFF. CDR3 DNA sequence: TGCGCCAGCAGCCAAGTAGGACAGATCCAGAACACTGAAGCTTTCTTT.

CDR3 sequence reads: CASSSLFPTDTQYF. DNA for the CDR3: TGTGCCAGCAGTTCTTTATTCCCCACAGATACGCAGTATTTT. This chain uses TRBV27 with TRBJ2-3; D not certain. V was cut by 4 bases and J by 2 bases, with 10 bases left in between. The germline V gene has CDR1 MNHEY and CDR2 SMNVEV (reference sequence). CDR3 length equals 14 residues.

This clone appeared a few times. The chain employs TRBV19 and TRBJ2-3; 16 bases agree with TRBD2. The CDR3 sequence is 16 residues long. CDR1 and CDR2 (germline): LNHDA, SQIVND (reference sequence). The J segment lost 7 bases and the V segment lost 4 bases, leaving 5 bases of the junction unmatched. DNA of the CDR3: TGTGCCAGTAGTAGCGAGGGACTAGCGGGGGGGAATACGCAGTATTTT. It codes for CASSSEGLAGGNTQYF.

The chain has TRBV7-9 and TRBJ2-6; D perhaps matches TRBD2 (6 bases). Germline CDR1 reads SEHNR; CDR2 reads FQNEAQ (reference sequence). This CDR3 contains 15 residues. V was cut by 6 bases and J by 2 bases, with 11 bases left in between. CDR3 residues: CASRLPGAGANVLTF. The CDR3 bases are TGTGCCAGCAGGCTCCCGGGGGCTGGGGCCAACGTCCTGACTTTC.

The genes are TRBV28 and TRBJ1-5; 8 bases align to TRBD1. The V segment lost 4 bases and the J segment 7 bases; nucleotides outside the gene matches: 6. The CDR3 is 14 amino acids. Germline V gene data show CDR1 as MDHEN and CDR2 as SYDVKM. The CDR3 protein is CASSSGQGRQPQHF. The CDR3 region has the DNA TGTGCCAGCAGTTCCGGACAGGGTCGCCAGCCCCAGCATTTT.

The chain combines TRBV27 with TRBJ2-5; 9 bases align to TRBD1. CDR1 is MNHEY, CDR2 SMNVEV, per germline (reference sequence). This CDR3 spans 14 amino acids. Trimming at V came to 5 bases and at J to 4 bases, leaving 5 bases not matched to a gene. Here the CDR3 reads CASSTNRGLETQYF. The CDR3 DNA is TGTGCCAGCAGTACAAACAGGGGGCTAGAGACCCAGTACTTC.